This entry describes one TCR beta chain. The target of this receptor is not known. The sample holds no much larger clone one base away, and base qualities are not on file. The data stem from a study of blood T cell repertoires in COVID-19 (TCRdb year 2020). A note on the overall study: The collaborator samples originated in the United States, Italy and Spain and spanned the acute and convalescent phases of COVID-19. The material from the prospective study consisted of cDNA or gDNA derived from T cells, B-cell-depleted T cells, or PBMCs. The dataset comprised deeply sampled blood TCRbeta repertoires from subjects exposed to, actively infected with, or recovered from COVID-19. The repertoires were made available in a free public database intended to serve as a resource for research on the immune response to SARS-CoV-2. The samples were drawn from two sources: the first 160 participants of the ongoing ImmuneRACE study, and 1,254 subjects contributed by 6 global collaborators. A de-identified subject ID, COVID-19 status, age in years and sex were almost always included in the sample metadata. Where HLA class I and class II types were available, the types were taken from metadata supplied by the sample provider, not from assay-based typing. Study-level results and caveats: How much clinical and demographic metadata was included differed by source and by participant, and the metadata was provided uncurated.

TCRbeta CDR3 regions were amplified from genomic DNA using the immunoSEQ Assay, a bias-controlled multiplex PCR. The authors' pipeline ran thus. Nucleated cell counts per sample were estimated from amplification of reference gene primers within the assay. To quantify the absolute abundance of each unique TCRbeta CDR3 rearrangement, sequence reads were collapsed and filtered. For each sample, productive Simpson clonality was calculated as the square root of Simpson's diversity index over productive rearrangements. In its TCRdb copy, this immuneACCESS table keeps in-frame sequences only and misses some clones. Where compared with another copy, unresolved V genes explain less than half of these, and the others have no known cause. D and trimming come from the DNA, and the V and J calls and clone size come from that table. Counted in this sample were under 250,000 clones; over 80% of them appeared once. Clones ranked in the top ten supply around 6.5% of the sample.

Collaborating institutions collected whole blood in K2EDTA tubes following their own protocols. For TCRbeta analysis, collaborators shipped samples as frozen whole blood, isolated PBMCs, or DNA extracted from either of those sample types. The V end gives up 4 bases and the J end 5 bases, leaving 10 bases in the junction not matched to a gene. Including the terminal cysteine and phenylalanine, the CDR3 comprises 16 residues. CDR3 DNA is the only sequence kept; it has 48 bases, read in frame from the first base. In the germline V gene (reference sequence), CDR1 corresponds to LGHDT and CDR2 to YNNKEL.

The specimen sequenced was peripheral blood. The origin of this receptor is a woman aged 60-70 years with active or convalescent COVID-19. This chain is built from TRBV3-1 (or the pseudogene TRBV3-2) and TRBJ2-2, with 7 bases aligning to TRBD2. The DNA is TGTGCCAGCAGCCTGGCCTCCCGGGGGGATACCGGGGAGCTGTTTTTT. This translates into CASSLASRGDTGELFF.